This T cell receptor (beta chain) comes out of a study of blood T cells in healthy people across ages. The study, taken as a whole, reports: Versus aged donors, long-lived donors had higher diversity and more naive CD4+ cells. Those diversity estimates obtained from one million T cells were thought to be underestimates. What prevented conclusive comparison of naive and antigen-experienced cells was that PBMCs were unsorted.

Between the trimmed V and J ends, which lost 4 bases and 3 bases, there was a span of 17 bases. The CDR3 loop spans 16 amino acids. Germline V lookup: CDR1 SGHRS, CDR2 YFSETQ. Comment on this clonotype: Its antigen is still unknown.

For the second PCR, which ran for 7 to 11 cycles, a sample-barcoded 5' primer and a J-beta primer mix were used. Each cDNA molecule, via a template-switch adaptor with 12 random nucleotides, was tagged. MiXCR, run by TCRdb on the 5' RACE reads, gives a single entry per CDR3 protein. The data show about 640,000 distinct CDR3 sequences, with 58% seen just once and 30% to 40% held by the top ten. The chain joins TRBV5-1 to TRBJ2-4; the D gene could be TRBD1 or TRBD2 (6 bases each). Sequencing was carried out using blood. The clonotype comes from a man aged 60 to 75 in good health. CDR3 coding DNA: TGCGCCAGCAGCGGTCTGGGGGGCTCGGGCAAAAACATTCAGTACTTC. It encodes CASSGLGGSGKNIQYF.